Listed below are T cell receptor beta chains from one sample, sequenced in a study of blood T cell repertoires in COVID-19. TCRdb's table, derived via immunoSEQ multiplex PCR, lists solely in-frame clones and lacks some. In the table there are 540,000 or so clones, 85% to 90% of which are singletons. Sequenced sample: peripheral blood. The receptors come from a woman aged 50 to 60 with COVID-19, enrolled during active disease. CDR3s include the opening cysteine and the closing phenylalanine or tryptophan. A D gene is named only where the DNA matches it firmly. Size tells how often a clone was seen (once, few, many) or the class of an expanded clone, and some rows leave it out.

D gene,V gene,J gene,clone size,CDR3 protein,CDR3 DNA
NA,TRBV9,TRBJ1-1,NA,CASSVRQGGPAFF,TGTGCCAGCAGCGTACGTCAGGGAGGCCCAGCTTTCTTT
NA,TRBV7-2,TRBJ1-6,once,CASSLLGGEQPLHF,TGTGCCAGCAGCTTATTAGGGGGTGAGCAACCCCTCCACTTT
NA,TRBV18,TRBJ2-2,NA,CASSPEAGELFF,TGTGCCAGCTCACCAGAGGCCGGGGAGCTGTTTTTT
TRBD1,TRBV5-3,TRBJ1-2,NA,CARSKTGGAFNYGYTF,TGTGCCAGAAGCAAGACAGGGGGCGCGTTTAACTATGGCTACACCTTC
NA,TRBV12-3/TRBV12-4,TRBJ1-3,NA,CASSLRGTIYF,TGTGCCAGCAGTTTACGGGGCACCATATATTTT
TRBD2,TRBV7-3,TRBJ2-3,NA,CASSLSGGVTDTQYF,TGTGCCAGCAGCTTAAGCGGGGGGGTCACAGATACGCAGTATTTT
NA,TRBV12-5,TRBJ2-2,NA,CASCYGSLKGGELFF,TGTGCTAGTTGTTACGGGAGTCTCAAGGGCGGGGAGCTGTTTTTT
TRBD1,TRBV9,TRBJ1-4,NA,CASSGLGQTNEKLFF,TGTGCCAGCAGCGGCTTGGGACAGACTAATGAAAAACTGTTTTTT
NA,TRBV2,TRBJ1-5,few,CASSETSAAGETKPQHF,TGTGCCAGCAGTGAAACCAGTGCCGCAGGGGAGACAAAGCCCCAGCATTTT
NA,TRBV2,TRBJ1-1,NA,CASTAIGGQAEAFF,TGTGCCAGCACCGCCATCGGGGGGCAGGCTGAAGCTTTCTTT
NA,TRBV18,TRBJ1-1,NA,CASSPPGMGQQAFF,TGTGCCAGCTCACCACCGGGTATGGGCCAACAGGCTTTCTTT
NA,TRBV27,TRBJ1-1,NA,CASSWSGGNTEAFF,TGTGCCAGCAGTTGGTCCGGGGGGAACACTGAAGCTTTCTTT
NA,TRBV28,TRBJ2-7,NA,CASSLWTSTGHEQYF,TGTGCCAGCAGTTTATGGACTTCAACTGGTCACGAGCAGTACTTC
NA,TRBV18,TRBJ2-7,NA,CASSPGGSLSYEQYF,TGTGCCAGCTCACCCGGGGGAAGCCTCTCCTACGAGCAGTACTTC
NA,TRBV19,TRBJ1-1,NA,CASSLRTVGNTEAFF,TGTGCCAGTAGTCTTCGGACAGTGGGGAACACTGAAGCTTTCTTT
TRBD1,TRBV28,TRBJ2-2,NA,CASSSYRGENTGELFF,TGTGCCAGCAGTTCATACAGGGGAGAGAACACCGGGGAGCTGTTTTTT
NA,TRBV30,TRBJ1-1,NA,CAWSSGNTEAFF,TGTGCCTGGAGTTCAGGGAACACTGAAGCTTTCTTT
TRBD1,TRBV7-6,TRBJ1-6,NA,CASSARDRDSPLHF,TGTGCCAGCAGCGCCCGGGACAGAGATTCACCCCTCCACTTT
NA,TRBV5-1,TRBJ2-1,NA,CASTRAGNEQFF,TGCGCCAGCACCCGAGCGGGCAATGAGCAGTTCTTC
TRBD1,TRBV7-6,TRBJ2-7,NA,CASSSGQGVPFEQYF,TGTGCCAGCAGCTCGGGACAGGGGGTTCCCTTCGAGCAGTACTTC
NA,TRBV6-5,TRBJ1-2,once,CASSYSYSVGYTF,TGTGCCAGCAGTTACTCCTATTCGGTAGGCTACACCTTC
NA,TRBV19,TRBJ1-1,NA,CASSPSADTEAFF,TGTGCCAGTAGTCCCTCAGCGGACACTGAAGCTTTCTTT
NA,TRBV3-1/TRBV3-2,TRBJ2-3,NA,CASSQGGTLWADTQYF,TGTGCCAGCAGCCAAGGGGGGACACTTTGGGCAGATACGCAGTATTTT
NA,TRBV28,TRBJ1-1,NA,CASEGSLAFF,TGTGCCAGCGAGGGATCCCTCGCTTTCTTT
NA,TRBV11-2,TRBJ2-3,NA,CASSFRGSGTDTQYF,TGTGCCAGCAGCTTTAGAGGATCCGGCACAGATACGCAGTATTTT
TRBD1,TRBV5-1,TRBJ1-6,NA,CASSLVGTGINSPLHF,TGCGCCAGCAGCTTGGTAGGGACAGGGATCAATTCACCCCTCCACTTT
NA,TRBV7-9,TRBJ1-2,once,CASSERGASLGYTF,TGTGCCAGCAGCGAACGCGGGGCCTCCCTGGGCTACACCTTC
TRBD1,TRBV5-1,TRBJ2-7,NA,CASSFFTGGSYEQYF,TGCGCCAGCAGCTTCTTCACAGGGGGCTCCTACGAGCAGTACTTC
TRBD1,TRBV7-8,TRBJ2-7,NA,CASSSTGLPYEQYF,TGTGCCAGCTCGTCGACAGGGCTCCCCTACGAGCAGTACTTC
TRBD1,TRBV19,TRBJ2-5,NA,CASRDRGKETQYF,TGTGCCAGTAGGGACAGGGGTAAAGAGACCCAGTACTTC
NA,TRBV11-3,TRBJ2-3,once,CASSPQASTDTQYF,TGTGCCAGCAGCCCCCAAGCTAGCACAGATACGCAGTATTTT
NA,TRBV12-2,TRBJ1-1,NA,CASRLWAGAFF,TGTGCAAGTCGCTTATGGGCTGGGGCTTTCTTT
NA,TRBV30,TRBJ1-1,NA,CACQGGTEAFF,TGTGCCTGTCAGGGAGGGACTGAAGCTTTCTTT
NA,TRBV28,TRBJ2-3,NA,CASSIPDSRDTQYF,TGTGCCAGCAGTATCCCCGACAGCCGGGATACGCAGTATTTT
TRBD1,TRBV7-3,TRBJ1-1,NA,CASSSGQSTEAFF,TGTGCCAGCAGCTCGGGACAGTCAACTGAAGCTTTCTTT
TRBD1,TRBV4-2,TRBJ1-5,NA,CASSLDPAQGAIGPQHF,TGTGCCAGCAGCCTAGACCCCGCCCAGGGGGCAATAGGGCCCCAGCATTTT
TRBD2,TRBV4-1,TRBJ2-5,NA,CASSQSGAWGGQETQYF,TGCGCCAGCAGCCAGAGTGGAGCTTGGGGGGGGCAAGAGACCCAGTACTTC
NA,TRBV10-1,TRBJ1-1,NA,CASSPFGNRNTEAFF,TGCGCCAGCAGTCCCTTTGGCAACAGGAACACTGAAGCTTTCTTT
TRBD1,TRBV6-5,TRBJ2-1,once,CASGAGTGNNEQFF,TGTGCCAGCGGGGCCGGGACAGGGAACAATGAGCAGTTCTTC
NA,TRBV9,TRBJ1-1,NA,CASSAQGGGTEAFF,TGTGCCAGCAGCGCCCAGGGAGGGGGCACTGAAGCTTTCTTT
TRBD2,TRBV6-6,TRBJ2-7,NA,CASVDSGVNYEQYF,TGTGCCAGCGTGGATAGCGGGGTTAACTACGAGCAGTACTTC
NA,TRBV6-1,TRBJ2-7,NA,CASSEGGLDYEQYF,TGTGCCAGCAGTGAAGGAGGACTGGACTACGAGCAGTACTTC
TRBD1,TRBV19,TRBJ2-5,few,CASRPGTVQETQYF,TGTGCCAGTAGACCCGGGACAGTCCAAGAGACCCAGTACTTC
NA,TRBV6-5,TRBJ1-2,NA,CASTWTAKDYGYTF,TGTGCCAGCACTTGGACAGCTAAGGACTATGGCTACACCTTC
NA,TRBV3-1/TRBV3-2,TRBJ1-2,NA,CASSGGTWVGYTF,TGTGCCAGCAGCGGCGGGACGTGGGTGGGCTACACCTTC
NA,TRBV6-5,TRBJ1-2,NA,CASSYSMEGIGYTF,TGTGCCAGCAGTTACTCGATGGAGGGGATCGGCTACACCTTC
NA,TRBV7-3,TRBJ1-1,NA,CASSPQGNTEAFF,TGTGCCAGCAGCCCGCAGGGGAACACTGAAGCTTTCTTT
NA,TRBV6-5,TRBJ2-1,NA,CASSRGPTYNEQFF,TGTGCCAGCAGCAGGGGACCGACATACAATGAGCAGTTCTTC
NA,TRBV11-2,TRBJ2-2,NA,CASLREGRGLTGELFF,TGTGCCAGCCTCCGGGAGGGGAGGGGGCTAACCGGGGAGCTGTTTTTT
NA,TRBV6-1,TRBJ1-5,few,CASSEIGGSNQPQHF,TGTGCCAGCAGTGAAATAGGGGGTAGCAATCAGCCCCAGCATTTT
TRBD1,TRBV13,TRBJ1-1,once,CASSGIPLTGGRSSAFF,TGTGCCAGCAGCGGAATTCCTCTGACAGGGGGTCGTTCGTCGGCTTTCTTT
NA,TRBV11-3,TRBJ2-3,NA,CASSQGRERDTQYF,TGTGCCAGCAGCCAAGGAAGGGAGCGGGATACGCAGTATTTT
NA,TRBV9,TRBJ1-4,NA,CASSPGITNEKLFF,TGTGCCAGCAGCCCCGGTATCACTAATGAAAAACTGTTTTTT
NA,TRBV7-9,TRBJ2-2,NA,CASSRDSNTGELFF,TGTGCCAGCAGCCGCGACAGCAACACCGGGGAGCTGTTTTTT